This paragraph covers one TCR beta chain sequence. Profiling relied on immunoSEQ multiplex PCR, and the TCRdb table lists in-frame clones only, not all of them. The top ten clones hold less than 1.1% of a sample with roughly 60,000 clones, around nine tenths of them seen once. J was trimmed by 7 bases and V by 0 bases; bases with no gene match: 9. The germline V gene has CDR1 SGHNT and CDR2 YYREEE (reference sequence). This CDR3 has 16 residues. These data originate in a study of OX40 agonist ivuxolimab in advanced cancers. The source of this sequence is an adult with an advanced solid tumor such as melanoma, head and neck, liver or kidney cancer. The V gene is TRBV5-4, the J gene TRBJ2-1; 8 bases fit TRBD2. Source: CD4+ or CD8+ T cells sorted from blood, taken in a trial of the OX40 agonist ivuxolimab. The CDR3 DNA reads TGTGCCAGCAGCTTGGGCAGTGGGCGGGAGGAAAATGAGCAGTTCTTC. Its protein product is CASSLGSGREENEQFF.